One T cell receptor beta chain is described in this entry. The V gene end was trimmed by 4 bases and the J gene end by 4 bases; junction bases not matched to a gene: 6. The CDR3 has 14 amino acids. Germline values: CDR1 SGDLS, CDR2 YYNGEE. The data are from a study of blood T cell repertoires in COVID-19. TCRdb keeps only in-frame clones here, not all; method: immunoSEQ multiplex PCR. Among 200,000 to 250,000 clones listed, about 85% were seen once. The J gene is TRBJ2-7, the V gene TRBV9; TRBD2 matches 9 bases. The specimen sequenced was peripheral blood. The receptor's source is a woman under 30 who had recovered from COVID-19. The CDR3 nucleotides are TGTGCCAGCAGCCTTAGTAGCGGGGGATACGAGCAGTACTTC. Amino acids: CASSLSSGGYEQYF.